This T cell receptor (beta chain) was captured by sequencing in a study of cytomegalovirus exposure and HLA in healthy donors (dated by TCRdb to the late 2010s). A note on the overall study: The 650 to 800 repertoires of the first cohort and the 95 to 150 validation repertoires were produced on the same platform, according to a later analysis. The study was designed to test whether signatures of past pathogen exposure could be identified by cataloging public T cell receptors. In addition to the first cohort of 500 to 850 subjects, a separate validation cohort of 130 or so different subjects was used. To predict cytomegalovirus infection status, the study brought together high-throughput TCR immunosequencing, statistical association of individual TCRs with disease status, and machine learning.

What the research found in general, with its limitations: The study listed 150 to 200 TCR beta chains as associated with cytomegalovirus. The validation cohort had no HLA typing available for a later analysis, so co-occurrence within that cohort was assessed over all 110 or so repertoires. A later analysis found that TCRs clustered in the first cohort also tended to co-occur in the roughly 110 validation repertoires, with 94% of cluster scores above 0. Most TCR sequences were seen in very few donors, while some public TCRs were found in many individuals. In both the original and validation cohorts, the classifier was reported to diagnose cytomegalovirus status with high specificity and sensitivity. According to the authors, the approach could potentially be generalized to other disease states and immunological phenotypes. A few of the identified cytomegalovirus-associated TCR beta chains were confirmed in vitro to be specific for cytomegalovirus antigens.

The germline V gene (reference sequence) specifies LNHNV as CDR1 and YYDKDF as CDR2. V and J are truncated by 0 bases and 2 bases respectively, leaving an intervening sequence of 10 bases. The CDR3 sequence holds 15 residues, the cysteine and phenylalanine included. CDR3 DNA only is kept here, 45 bases in frame from base 1. With regard to this clone: The antigen it binds to is not known. No quality values exist for individual bases; no much larger clone is one base distant.

Donors formed part of the validation cohort, which comprised 120 subjects and was distinct from the first cohort of some 700 subjects. Libraries were built with the immunoSEQ multiplex PCR assay. Processing in the source paper ran as follows. A statistical classification framework was developed to diagnose cytomegalovirus status using the catalog of TCR beta chain sequences. TCRdb re-hosts the immuneACCESS table, in-frame sequences only. Its copies lack some clones; in the studies checked, an unresolved V gene accounts for under half of them, and the cause for the rest is not known. The V and J calls and clone size were taken over from that table, and D and trimming were inferred from the DNA. In this sample the table shows about 76,000 clones, roughly 92% of which occur a single time. The ten largest clones take up 1.5% to 2% of the sample.

The clonotype comes from a woman in her late teens or twenties in good health and CMV-seropositive. The sequencing sample was made of PBMCs. Here the chain combines TRBV15 and TRBJ2-5; TRBD1 might be the D gene, on 6 matching bases. Here is the DNA: TGTGCCACCAGCAGAGAGGGGGCAGCTCAAGAGACCCAGTACTTC. Translated, this is CATSREGAAQETQYF. Where the CDR3 stops, the reference TRBV15 and TRBJ2-5 genes take over; the full variable domain is DAMVIQNPRYQVTQFGKPVTLSCSQTLNHNVMYWYQQKSSQAPKLLFHYYDKDFNNEADTPDNFQSRRPNTSFCFLDIRSPGLGDTAMYLCATSREGAAQETQYFGPGTRLLVL.